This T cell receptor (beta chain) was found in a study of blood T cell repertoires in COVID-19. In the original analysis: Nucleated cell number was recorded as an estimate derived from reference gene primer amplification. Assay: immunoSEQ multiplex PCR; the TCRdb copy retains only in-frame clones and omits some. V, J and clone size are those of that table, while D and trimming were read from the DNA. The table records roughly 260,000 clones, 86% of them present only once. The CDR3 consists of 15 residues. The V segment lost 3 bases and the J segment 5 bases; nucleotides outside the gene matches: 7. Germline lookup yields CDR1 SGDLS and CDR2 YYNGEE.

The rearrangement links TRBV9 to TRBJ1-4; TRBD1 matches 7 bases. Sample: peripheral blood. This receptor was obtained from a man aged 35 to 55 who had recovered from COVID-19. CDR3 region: CASSERQGWNEKLFF. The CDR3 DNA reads TGTGCCAGCAGCGAAAGACAGGGATGGAATGAAAAACTGTTTTTT.